The following is a TCR beta chain sequence with its context. This clonotype came up a few times. Its antigen specificity is not known. There are no base qualities to consult, and no much larger clone falls within one base. These data come from a study of T-cell reconstitution after alpha-beta-depleted transplantation in children (dated by TCRdb to the mid-2010s). Study-level background: Using TCR repertoire profiling, the study followed T-cell immune reconstitution in a quantitative way in children after TCRalphabeta/CD19-depleted allogeneic hematopoietic cell transplantation.

The library was obtained by PCR. The instrument was an Illumina HiSeq 2500. Molecular barcoding was employed in the preparation of TCR libraries, with unique molecular identifiers being used to normalize TCRbeta repertoire quantification. TCRdb reprocessing: public reads trimmed at Q25 with fastp, clones called with MiXCR, in-frame beta chains kept. CDR3 protein sequences are deduplicated, and each keeps its most common genes and DNA. The sample table shows 540,000 or so distinct CDR3 sequences, and under 25% are seen once. The leading ten clones occupy around 14% of the sample. The meaning of the sample's treatment or condition label: allogeneic hematopoietic cell transplantation with graft depleted of TCRalphabeta T cells and CD19 B cells. TCRalphabeta/CD19-depleted allogeneic hematopoietic cell grafts were given to the transplant recipients, all of whom were children. Including the terminal cysteine and phenylalanine, the CDR3 comprises 15 residues. The retained sequence is limited to the CDR3, 45 bases, with the frame set at the first base. The germline V gene gives CDR1 as LGHNA and CDR2 as YSLEER. Relative to germline, V is 4 bases shorter and J is 1 base shorter, with 10 bases between their ends.

General study outcomes and caveats: The apparently early recovery of alphabetaT-cell counts about two months after transplant reportedly depended on only several hundred rapidly expanded clones that came from non-depleted graft cells. Over subsequent months, a decline in hyperexpanded clone frequencies was noted, and after one year, T-cell counts and TCRbeta diversity were mostly ascribed to newly produced T cells. The high TCRbeta diversity at day 60 in some patients was ascribed to recipient T cells and intrathymic progenitors that had survived conditioning.

The chain was built from TRBV4-3 and TRBJ1-4; no D gene is confidently identified. Sequenced material: PBMCs, mostly from graft donor cells, taken 360 days after TCRalphabeta/CD19-depleted stem cell transplant. The sequence was obtained from a boy under two years old who had a stem cell transplant for acute myeloid leukemia, so the T cells may come from the graft donor. The CDR3 reads CASSPVRRTNEKLFF. The DNA reads TGCGCCAGCAGCCCCGTAAGGAGAACTAATGAAAAACTGTTTTTT.